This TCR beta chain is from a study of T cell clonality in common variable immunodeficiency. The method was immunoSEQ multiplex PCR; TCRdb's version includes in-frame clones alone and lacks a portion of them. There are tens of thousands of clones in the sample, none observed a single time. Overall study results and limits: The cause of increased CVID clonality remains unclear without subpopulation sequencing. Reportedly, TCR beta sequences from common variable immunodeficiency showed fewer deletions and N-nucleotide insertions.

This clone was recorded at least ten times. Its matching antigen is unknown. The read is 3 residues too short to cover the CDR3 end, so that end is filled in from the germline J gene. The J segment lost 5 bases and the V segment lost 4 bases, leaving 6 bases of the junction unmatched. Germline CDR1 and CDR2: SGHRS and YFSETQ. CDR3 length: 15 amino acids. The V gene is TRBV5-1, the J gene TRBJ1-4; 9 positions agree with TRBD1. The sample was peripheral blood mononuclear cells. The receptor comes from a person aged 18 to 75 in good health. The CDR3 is CASSLSGTGNEKLFF. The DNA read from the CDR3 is TGCGCCAGCAGCCTCTCCGGGACAGGGAATGAAAAA.